This T cell receptor (beta chain) was identified during a study of blood T cell repertoires in COVID-19. Profiling relied on immunoSEQ multiplex PCR, and the TCRdb table lists in-frame clones only, not all of them. The data hold some 39,000 clones, with 76% observed a single time. The CDR3 has 16 residues. V was cut by 1 base and J by 5 bases, with 19 bases left in between. The germline V gene has CDR1 SGHTS and CDR2 YDEGEE. The sequencing sample was made of peripheral blood. J is TRBJ2-7 and V is TRBV5-8, with D perhaps matching TRBD2 (6 bases). This sequence originates from an elderly man with acute or convalescent COVID-19. CDR3 amino acids: CASSLSLGSQVDEQYF. The CDR3 DNA follows: TGTGCCAGCAGCTTGTCCCTCGGGAGTCAGGTTGACGAGCAGTACTTC.